The clone carrying this TCR beta chain was seen repeatedly, ten times or more. Antigen specificity is unknown. Every patient had bone marrow sampled while the disease was active. From approximately 430 ng of RNA, a library with molecular barcoded alpha/delta and beta/gamma adaptors was made. TCRdb reanalysed the reads using MiXCR and keeps one entry per CDR3 protein. The sample holds more than 100,000 distinct CDR3 sequences, about 12% seen once. CDR1 is LGHNT and CDR2 is FRNRAP in the germline V gene. With 4 bases clipped from V and 4 bases from J, the junction kept 5 bases outside the gene matches. This CDR3 has 14 amino acids. This entry belongs to a study of read filtering for tumor transcriptome and immune sequencing. Study in general: Patients were around 17 male and some 13 female, mean age approximately 70 years, range 47 to 80. Transcriptome libraries were built from DNase-treated RNA. Whole-study findings and limits: Sorted CD138-negative bone marrow cells were not purified T cells.

Sequencing was done on a sample of a population of CD138-negative cells sorted from bone marrow. This clonotype originated in a donor at least 40 years old with multiple myeloma. The chain carries TRBV12-5 and TRBJ2-3; 7 nucleotides line up with TRBD1. CDR3 sequence reads: CASGSGTDPDTQYF. The CDR3 nucleotides read TGTGCTAGTGGTTCGGGGACAGATCCAGATACGCAGTATTTT.